The present T cell receptor (beta chain) was sequenced within a study of cytomegalovirus exposure and HLA in healthy donors. Notes on the study in general: Some TCR beta chains (164 of them) were listed as cytomegalovirus-associated. Cytomegalovirus status, reportedly, was diagnosed with high specificity and sensitivity by the classifier. A few chains tied to CMV proved CMV antigen-specific in vitro.

Libraries were prepared by immunoSEQ multiplex PCR; TCRdb keeps only in-frame clonotypes and omits some of them. The sample has 150,000 to 200,000 clones, 70% to 90% seen once; the top ten hold about 2%. From the roughly 120-subject validation cohort, which was separate from the approximately 700-subject first cohort, the donors were drawn. The CDR3 sequence is 12 residues long. V was clipped by 0 bases and J by 5 bases, with 5 bases between them. Germline lookup yields CDR1 WNHNN and CDR2 SYGVQD (reference sequence). Notes on this clone: The antigen is unknown.

Sequencing was carried out using PBMCs. The rearrangement joins TRBV10-1 to TRBJ2-7; D gene uncertain. The TCR was taken from a man younger than 45 in good health and CMV-seropositive. The CDR3 DNA sequence: TGCGCCAGCAGTGAGTCTCGCGACGAGCAGTACTTC. This encodes CASSESRDEQYF.